This entry describes one T cell receptor (beta chain). V lost 4 bases and J lost 5; bases outside the gene matches: 9. Germline V gives CDR1 SGHVS, CDR2 FNYEAQ. The CDR3 runs to 16 residues. Amplification of TCR beta CDR3 regions used RNA as the template. HTBI primers were employed in a first-round RT-PCR of the TCR CDR3. Each CDR3 protein is one row after TCRdb ran MiXCR on the multiplex PCR reads. The profile shows roughly 750,000 distinct CDR3 sequences, about 16% of them singletons. These data are taken from a study of T cells in Graves' hyperthyroidism and ophthalmopathy. This clonotype was sampled from a young man with Graves' hyperthyroidism. Sequenced input: blood. The chain combines TRBV7-6 with TRBJ2-1, with 9 bases aligning to TRBD2. CDR3 in DNA: TGTGCCAGCAGCTCAATTAGCGGGAGCGTCGACAATGAGCAGTTCTTC. Its protein product is CASSSISGSVDNEQFF.